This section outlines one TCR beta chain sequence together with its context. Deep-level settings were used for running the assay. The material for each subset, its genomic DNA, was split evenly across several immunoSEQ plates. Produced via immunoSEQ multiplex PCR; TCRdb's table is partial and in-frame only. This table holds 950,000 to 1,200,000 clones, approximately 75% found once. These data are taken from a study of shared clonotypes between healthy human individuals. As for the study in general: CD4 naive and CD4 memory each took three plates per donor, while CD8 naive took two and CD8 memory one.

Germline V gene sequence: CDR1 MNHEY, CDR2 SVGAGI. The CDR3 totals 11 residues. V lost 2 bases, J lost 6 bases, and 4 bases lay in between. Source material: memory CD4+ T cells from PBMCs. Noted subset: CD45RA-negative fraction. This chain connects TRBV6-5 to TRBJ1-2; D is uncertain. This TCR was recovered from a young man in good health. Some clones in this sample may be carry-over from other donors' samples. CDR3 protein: CASSYKNGYTF. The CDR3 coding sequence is TGTGCCAGCAGTTACAAAAATGGCTACACCTTC.